This TCR beta chain derives from a study of radiotherapy plus CTLA-4 blockade in lung cancer. This clone has a single count. Clones were read by immunoSEQ multiplex PCR, and TCRdb kept only the in-frame ones, dropping some. The profile covers more than 55,000 clones, with 70% to 80% appearing a single time and approximately 15% taken by the ten largest. Sample: peripheral blood, taken from a patient treated with radiotherapy plus ipilimumab. The sequence was collected from a human donor with non-small cell lung cancer who had a complete response to radiotherapy plus ipilimumab.

CDR3 coding DNA: TGTGCCAGCAGCCACCGTAGAGCAACTAAAAGGAACACTGAAGCTTTCTTT. Amino acids: CASSHRRATKRNTEAFF. The chain links TRBV13 to TRBJ1-1, with D hard to call. With 5 bases removed from V and 1 base from J, the gap between germline ends came to 20 bases. The CDR3 loop spans 17 amino acids. CDR1 and CDR2 (germline): PRHDT, FYEKMQ (reference sequence).